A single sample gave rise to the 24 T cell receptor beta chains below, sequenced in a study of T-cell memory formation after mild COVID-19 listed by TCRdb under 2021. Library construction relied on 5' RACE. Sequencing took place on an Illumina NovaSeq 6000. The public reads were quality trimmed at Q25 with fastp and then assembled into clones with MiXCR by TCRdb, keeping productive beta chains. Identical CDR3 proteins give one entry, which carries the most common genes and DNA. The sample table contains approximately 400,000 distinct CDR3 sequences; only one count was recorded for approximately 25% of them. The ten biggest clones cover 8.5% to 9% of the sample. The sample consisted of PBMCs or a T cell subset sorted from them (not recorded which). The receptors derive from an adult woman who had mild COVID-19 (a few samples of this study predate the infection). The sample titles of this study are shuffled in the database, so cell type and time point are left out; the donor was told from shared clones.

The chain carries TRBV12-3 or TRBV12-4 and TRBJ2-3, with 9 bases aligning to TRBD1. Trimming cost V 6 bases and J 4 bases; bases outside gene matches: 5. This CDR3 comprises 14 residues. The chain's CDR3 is CASREQGASDTQYF. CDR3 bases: TGTGCCAGCAGGGAACAGGGGGCTTCAGATACGCAGTATTTT.

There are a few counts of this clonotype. The CDR3 loop reads CATVGTWGSEQYF. CDR3 nucleotides: TGTGCCACCGTAGGGACTTGGGGTTCGGAGCAGTACTTC. The chain uses TRBV12-3 or TRBV12-4 and TRBJ2-7, with D possibly being TRBD2 (6 bases). The V and J ends lost 10 bases and 7 bases respectively, with 20 bases between them. The CDR3 consists of 13 residues.

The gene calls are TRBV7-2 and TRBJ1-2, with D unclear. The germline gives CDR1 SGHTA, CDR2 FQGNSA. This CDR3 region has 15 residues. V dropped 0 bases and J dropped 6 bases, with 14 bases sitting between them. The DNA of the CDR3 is TGTGCCAGCAGCTTAGCGGCGACGTCCCTGGATGGCTACACCTTC. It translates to CASSLAATSLDGYTF.

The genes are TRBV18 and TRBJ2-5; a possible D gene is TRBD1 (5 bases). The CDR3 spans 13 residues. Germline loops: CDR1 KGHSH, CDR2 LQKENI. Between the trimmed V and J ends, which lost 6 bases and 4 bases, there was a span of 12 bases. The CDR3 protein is CASSPGSLETQYF. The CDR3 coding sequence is TGTGCCAGCTCTCCAGGGTCCCTAGAGACCCAGTACTTC.

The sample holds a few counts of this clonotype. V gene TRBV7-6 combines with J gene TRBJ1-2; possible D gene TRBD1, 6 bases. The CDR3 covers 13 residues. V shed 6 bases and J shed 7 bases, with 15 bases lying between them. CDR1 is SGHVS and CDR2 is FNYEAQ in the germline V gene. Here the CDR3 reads CASSLNRASGYTF. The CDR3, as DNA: TGTGCCAGCAGTCTCAACAGGGCCAGTGGCTACACCTTC.

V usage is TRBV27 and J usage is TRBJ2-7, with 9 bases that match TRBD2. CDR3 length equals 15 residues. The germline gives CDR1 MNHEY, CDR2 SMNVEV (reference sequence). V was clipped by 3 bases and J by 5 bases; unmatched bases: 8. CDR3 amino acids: CASSFSRTSAHEQYF. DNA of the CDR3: TGTGCCAGCAGTTTCTCACGGACTAGCGCCCACGAGCAGTACTTC.

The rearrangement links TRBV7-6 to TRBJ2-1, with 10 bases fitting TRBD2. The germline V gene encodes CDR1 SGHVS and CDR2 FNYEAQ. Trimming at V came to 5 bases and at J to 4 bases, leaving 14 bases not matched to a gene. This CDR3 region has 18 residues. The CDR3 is CASSPEGAGSGRYNEQFF. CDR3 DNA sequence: TGTGCCAGCAGCCCCGAGGGGGCAGGTAGCGGGAGGTACAATGAGCAGTTCTTC.

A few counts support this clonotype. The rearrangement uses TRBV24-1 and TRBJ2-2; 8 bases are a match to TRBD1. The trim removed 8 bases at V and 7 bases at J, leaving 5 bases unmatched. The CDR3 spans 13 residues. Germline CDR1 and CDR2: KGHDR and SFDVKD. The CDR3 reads CATKTGADGELFF. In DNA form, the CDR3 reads TGTGCCACCAAGACAGGGGCGGACGGGGAGCTGTTTTTT.

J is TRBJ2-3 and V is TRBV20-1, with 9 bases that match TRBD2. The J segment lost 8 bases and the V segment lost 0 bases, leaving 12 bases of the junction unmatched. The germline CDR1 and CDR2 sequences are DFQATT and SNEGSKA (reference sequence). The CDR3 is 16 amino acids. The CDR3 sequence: CSARDNPAGGRSTQYF. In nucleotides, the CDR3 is TGCAGTGCTAGAGATAATCCGGCGGGGGGGCGGAGTACGCAGTATTTT.

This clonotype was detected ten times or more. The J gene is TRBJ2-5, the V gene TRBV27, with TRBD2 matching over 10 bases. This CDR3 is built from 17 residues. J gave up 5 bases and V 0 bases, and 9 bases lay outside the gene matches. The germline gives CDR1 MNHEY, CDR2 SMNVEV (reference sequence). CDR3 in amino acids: CASSLSTGPSGSETQYF. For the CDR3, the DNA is TGTGCCAGCAGTTTATCGACTGGGCCTAGCGGGAGTGAGACCCAGTACTTC.

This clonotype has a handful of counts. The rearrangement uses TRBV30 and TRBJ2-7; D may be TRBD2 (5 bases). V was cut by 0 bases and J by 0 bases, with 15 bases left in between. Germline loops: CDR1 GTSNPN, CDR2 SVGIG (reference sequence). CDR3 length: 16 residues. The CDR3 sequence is CAWSVLRAAYSYEQYF. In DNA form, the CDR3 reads TGTGCCTGGAGTGTACTGCGGGCAGCCTACTCCTACGAGCAGTACTTC. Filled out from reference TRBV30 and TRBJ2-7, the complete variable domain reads SQTIHQWPATLVQPVGSPLSLECTVEGTSNPNLYWYRQAAGRGLQLLFYSVGIGQISSEVPQNLSASRPQDRQFILSSKKLLLSDSGFYLCAWSVLRAAYSYEQYFGPGTRLTVT.

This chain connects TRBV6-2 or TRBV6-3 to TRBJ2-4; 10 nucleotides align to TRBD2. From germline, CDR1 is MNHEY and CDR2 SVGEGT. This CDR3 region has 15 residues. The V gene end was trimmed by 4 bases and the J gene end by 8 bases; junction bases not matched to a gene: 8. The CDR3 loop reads CASSWASGSADIQYF. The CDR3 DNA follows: TGTGCCAGCAGTTGGGCTAGCGGGAGTGCAGACATTCAGTACTTC.

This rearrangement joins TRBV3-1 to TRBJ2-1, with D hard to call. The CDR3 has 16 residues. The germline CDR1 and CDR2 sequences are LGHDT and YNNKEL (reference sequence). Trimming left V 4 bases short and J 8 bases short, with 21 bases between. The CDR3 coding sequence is TGTGCCAGCAGCCCCCGGCTCCCCAATGTGTTCTATGAGCAGTTCTTC. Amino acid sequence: CASSPRLPNVFYEQFF.

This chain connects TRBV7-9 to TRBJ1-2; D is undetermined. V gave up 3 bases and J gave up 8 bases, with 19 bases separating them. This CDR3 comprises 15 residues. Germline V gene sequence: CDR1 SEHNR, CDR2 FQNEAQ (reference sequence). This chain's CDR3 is CASSFRRTELEGYTF. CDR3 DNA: TGTGCCAGCAGCTTTAGAAGGACGGAGCTGGAGGGCTACACCTTC. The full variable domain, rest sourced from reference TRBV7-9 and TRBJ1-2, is DTGVSQNPRHKITKRGQNVTFRCDPISEHNRLYWYRQTLGQGPEFLTYFQNEAQLEKSRLLSDRFSAERPKGSFSTLEIQRTEQGDSAMYLCASSFRRTELEGYTFGSGTRLTVV.

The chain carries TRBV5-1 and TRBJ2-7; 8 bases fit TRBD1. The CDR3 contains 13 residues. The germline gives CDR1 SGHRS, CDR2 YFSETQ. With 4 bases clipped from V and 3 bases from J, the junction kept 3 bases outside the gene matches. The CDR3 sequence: CASSRQGFYEQYF. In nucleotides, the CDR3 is TGCGCCAGCAGCAGACAGGGGTTCTACGAGCAGTACTTC. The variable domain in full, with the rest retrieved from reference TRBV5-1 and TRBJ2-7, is KAGVTQTPRYLIKTRGQQVTLSCSPISGHRSVSWYQQTPGQGLQFLFEYFSETQRNKGNFPGRFSGRQFSNSRSEMNVSTLELGDSALYLCASSRQGFYEQYFGPGTRLTVT.

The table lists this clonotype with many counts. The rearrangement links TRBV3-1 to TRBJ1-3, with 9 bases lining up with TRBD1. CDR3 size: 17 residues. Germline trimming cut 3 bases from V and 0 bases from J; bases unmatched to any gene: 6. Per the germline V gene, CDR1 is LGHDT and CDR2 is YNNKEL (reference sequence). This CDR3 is CASSHSGTGLSGNTIYF. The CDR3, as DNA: TGTGCCAGCAGCCATTCCGGGACAGGGCTCTCTGGAAACACCATATATTTT.

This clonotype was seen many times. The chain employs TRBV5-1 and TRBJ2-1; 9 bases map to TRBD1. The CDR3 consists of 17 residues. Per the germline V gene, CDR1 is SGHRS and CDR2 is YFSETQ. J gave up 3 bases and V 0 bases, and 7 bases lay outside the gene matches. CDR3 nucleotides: TGCGCCAGCAGCTTGGAACCGGGACAGGGAGGCTACAATGAGCAGTTCTTC. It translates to CASSLEPGQGGYNEQFF.

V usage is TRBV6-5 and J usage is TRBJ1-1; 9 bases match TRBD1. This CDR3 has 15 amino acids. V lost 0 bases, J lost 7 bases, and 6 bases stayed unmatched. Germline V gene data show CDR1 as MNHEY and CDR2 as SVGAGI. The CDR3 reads CASSYSGTGYDEAFF. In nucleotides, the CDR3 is TGTGCCAGCAGTTACTCCGGGACAGGGTATGATGAAGCTTTCTTT.

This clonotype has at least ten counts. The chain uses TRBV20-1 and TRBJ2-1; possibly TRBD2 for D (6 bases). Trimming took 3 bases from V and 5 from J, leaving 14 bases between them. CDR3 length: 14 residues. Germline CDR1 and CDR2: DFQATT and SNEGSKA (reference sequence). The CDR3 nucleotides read TGCAGTGCTAGGGGGGGTAGCGAGAACAATGAGCAGTTCTTC. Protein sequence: CSARGGSENNEQFF.

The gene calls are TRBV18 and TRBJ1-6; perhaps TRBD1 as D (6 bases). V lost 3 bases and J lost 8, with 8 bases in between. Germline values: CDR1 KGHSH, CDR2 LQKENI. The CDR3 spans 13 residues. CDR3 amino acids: CASSPRQDSPLHF. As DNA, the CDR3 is TGTGCCAGCTCACCGCGACAGGATTCACCCCTCCACTTT. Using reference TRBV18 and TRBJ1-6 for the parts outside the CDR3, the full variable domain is NAGVMQNPRHLVRRRGQEARLRCSPMKGHSHVYWYRQLPEEGLKFMVYLQKENIIDESGMPKERFSAEFPKEGPSILRIQQVVRGDSAAYFCASSPRQDSPLHFGNGTRLTVT.

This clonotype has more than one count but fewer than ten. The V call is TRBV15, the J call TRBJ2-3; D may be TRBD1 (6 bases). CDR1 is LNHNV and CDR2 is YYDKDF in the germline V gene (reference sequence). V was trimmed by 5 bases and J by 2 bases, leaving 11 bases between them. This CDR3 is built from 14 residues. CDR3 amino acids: CATSGRQVTDTQYF. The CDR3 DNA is TGTGCCACCAGCGGAAGACAGGTCACAGATACGCAGTATTTT.

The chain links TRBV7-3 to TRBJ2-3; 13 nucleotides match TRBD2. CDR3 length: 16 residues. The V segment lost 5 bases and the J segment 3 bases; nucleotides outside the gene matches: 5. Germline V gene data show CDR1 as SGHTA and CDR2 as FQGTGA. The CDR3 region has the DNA TGTGCCAGCAGCCCCTGGACTAGCGGGGGAACAGATACGCAGTATTTT. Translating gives CASSPWTSGGTDTQYF. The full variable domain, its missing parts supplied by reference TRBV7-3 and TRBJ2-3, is GAGVSQTPSNKVTEKGKYVELRCDPISGHTALYWYRQSLGQGPEFLIYFQGTGAADDSGLPNDRFFAVRPEGSVSTLKIQRTERGDSAVYLCASSPWTSGGTDTQYFGPGTRLTVL.

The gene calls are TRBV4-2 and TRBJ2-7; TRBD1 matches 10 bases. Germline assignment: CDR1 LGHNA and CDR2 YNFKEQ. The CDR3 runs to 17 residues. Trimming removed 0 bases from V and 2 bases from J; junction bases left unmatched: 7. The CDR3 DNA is TGTGCCAGCAGCCAAGAACCGGGACAGGGGAACCCCTACGAGCAGTACTTC. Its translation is CASSQEPGQGNPYEQYF.

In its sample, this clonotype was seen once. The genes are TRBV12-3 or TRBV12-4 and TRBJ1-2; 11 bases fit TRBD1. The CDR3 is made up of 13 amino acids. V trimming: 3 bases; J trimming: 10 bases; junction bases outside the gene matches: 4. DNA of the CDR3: TGTGCCAGCAGTTTGGGACAGGGGGTAGACTACACCTTC. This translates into CASSLGQGVDYTF.